This is a list of T cell receptor beta chains from one sample in a study of cytomegalovirus exposure and HLA in healthy donors. Data came from immunoSEQ multiplex PCR; TCRdb stores just in-frame clones and leaves some out. In the table there are around 130,000 clones, around 80% of which are singletons. The sequenced sample consisted of PBMCs. The source of these receptors is a boy aged 2 to 9 in good health and CMV-seronegative. The conserved cysteine and the conserved F or W are not part of the CDR3 here. D genes are given only for firm matches.

. | TRBV5-6 | ASSPRGTGAYEQY
. | TRBV7-2 | ASSLGLPGDGYT
. | TRBV19 | ASSPGSYEQY
. | TRBV10-3 | AISRQQETQY
. | TRBV11-3 | ASSFRGVLDNEQF
TRBD1 | TRBV6-1 | ASRTGTANTEAF
. | TRBV2 | ASSLLWNTEAF
TRBD1 | TRBV19 | ASSIDLGQGEAQY
TRBD2 | TRBV7-3 | ASSASGGAITDTQY
. | TRBV21-1 | ASSKDSHYGYT
TRBD1 | TRBV7-9 | ASSGRGDRVYSPLH
. | TRBV6-5 | ASSASANNEQF
TRBD1 | TRBV4-3 | ASSQESRQGMSPSGNTIY
TRBD1 | TRBV19 | ASSIQGAIKRYYT